The 24 T cell receptor beta chains given below trace back to one sample, sequenced in a study of blood T cell repertoires in COVID-19. Measured with immunoSEQ multiplex PCR; TCRdb has only the in-frame clones, and not every one. The data hold fewer than 500,000 clones, with about 85% observed a single time. The sequenced sample consisted of PBMCs or T cells enriched from blood (not recorded which). Receptor source: a woman between 18 and 29 years old who had recovered from COVID-19.

Of note for this clone: Additional DNA sequences in this sample encode the identical CDR3. V usage is TRBV19 and J usage is TRBJ1-2, with D hard to call. Between the trimmed V and J ends, which lost 3 bases and 8 bases, there was a span of 10 bases. The CDR3 loop spans 12 amino acids. Germline CDR1 is LNHDA and CDR2 is SQIVND (reference sequence). In DNA, the CDR3 is TGTGCCAGTAGTATCGAACGCGGGGGCTACACCTTC. Translating gives CASSIERGGYTF.

V is TRBV5-1 and J is TRBJ2-3; 9 bases map to TRBD1. The CDR3 has 16 amino acids. V shed 3 bases, J shed 2 bases, and the junction held 7 bases outside the gene matches. Germline CDR1 is SGHRS and CDR2 is YFSETQ. Here the CDR3 reads CASSSGGTGYTDTQYF. CDR3 DNA sequence: TGCGCCAGCAGCTCCGGGGGGACAGGGTACACAGATACGCAGTATTTT.

The genes are TRBV10-3 and TRBJ1-6; the D is unclear. The CDR3 contains 16 residues. Germline-derived CDR1 and CDR2 are ENHRY and SYGVKD. The V end was cut by 3 bases, the J end by 10 bases, with 19 bases between. The CDR3: CAISEGPIGSGSPLHF. The CDR3 DNA reads as TGTGCCATCAGTGAAGGGCCCATTGGGAGTGGGTCACCCCTCCACTTT.

V usage is TRBV18 and J usage is TRBJ2-7; no firm D call. With 11 bases removed from V and 4 bases from J, the gap between germline ends came to 15 bases. In germline, CDR1 is KGHSH, CDR2 LQKENI. This CDR3 is 12 amino acids long. Written as DNA, the CDR3 is TGTGCCGCTGGAACTGAGACTTACGAGCAGTACTTC. Its protein is CAAGTETYEQYF.

The chain employs TRBV30 and TRBJ1-5; D is unresolved. V gave up 2 bases and J gave up 0 bases, with 8 bases separating them. The germline V gene has CDR1 GTSNPN and CDR2 SVGIG (reference sequence). CDR3 length equals 14 residues. CDR3 region: CAWSSTYSNQPQHF. The CDR3 region has the DNA TGTGCCTGGAGTTCAACTTATAGCAATCAGCCCCAGCATTTT. Variable domain in full (rest from reference TRBV30 and TRBJ1-5): SQTIHQWPATLVQPVGSPLSLECTVEGTSNPNLYWYRQAAGRGLQLLFYSVGIGQISSEVPQNLSASRPQDRQFILSSKKLLLSDSGFYLCAWSSTYSNQPQHFGDGTRLSIL.

This clone appeared once. The rearrangement joins TRBV4-1 to TRBJ2-7; D uncertain. The CDR3 sequence is 14 residues long. Germline V lookup: CDR1 MGHRA, CDR2 YSYEKL. Trimming took 3 bases from V and 2 from J, leaving 11 bases between them. This chain's CDR3 is CASSQGFLAYEQYF. In DNA form, the CDR3 reads TGCGCCAGCAGCCAGGGTTTTCTAGCCTACGAGCAGTACTTC.

The chain employs TRBV13 and TRBJ1-6; possibly TRBD1 for D (5 bases). Germline V gene lookup returns CDR1 PRHDT and CDR2 FYEKMQ (reference sequence). CDR3 length equals 19 residues. Trimming cost V 1 base and J 3 bases, with 19 bases left between them. Written as DNA, the CDR3 is TGTGCCAGCAGCTTAGAGTGGCAGGGATCCCCTTACTATAATTCACCCCTCCACTTT. Translating gives CASSLEWQGSPYYNSPLHF.

The gene calls are TRBV5-4 and TRBJ2-3; no reliable D call. Germline CDR1 and CDR2: SGHNT and YYREEE (reference sequence). V dropped 4 bases and J dropped 7 bases, with 10 bases sitting between them. This CDR3 contains 12 residues. CDR3 amino acids: CASSQDQNTQYF. The CDR3 DNA follows: TGTGCCAGCAGCCAGGATCAGAATACGCAGTATTTT.

V is TRBV7-6 and J is TRBJ1-5; 10 nucleotides agree with TRBD1. The germline CDR1 and CDR2 sequences are SGHVS and FNYEAQ. V gave up 2 bases and J gave up 2 bases; unmatched junction bases: 12. The CDR3 consists of 19 residues. The CDR3 region has the DNA TGTGCCAGCAGCTTACGTCCCGGGACAGGGGAAGGCGGCAATCAGCCCCAGCATTTT. As protein: CASSLRPGTGEGGNQPQHF.

V and J are TRBV7-6 and TRBJ1-1; 7 nucleotides align to TRBD1. CDR1 is SGHVS, CDR2 FNYEAQ, per germline. V lost 5 bases, J lost 1 base, and 10 bases stayed unmatched. The length of the CDR3 is 16 residues. The CDR3 DNA follows: TGTGCCAGCAGCCACCCCAGGGACAGCAAGAACACTGAAGCTTTCTTT. This sequence encodes CASSHPRDSKNTEAFF.

The rearrangement uses TRBV19 and TRBJ1-6, with D possibly TRBD1 on 5 matching bases. Trimming left V 8 bases short and J 13 bases short, with 15 bases between. The CDR3 contains 12 residues. Germline loops: CDR1 LNHDA, CDR2 SQIVND (reference sequence). The CDR3: CASRSPGIPLHF. In nucleotides, the CDR3 is TGTGCCAGTCGTTCGCCAGGGATTCCCCTCCACTTT.

The V and J genes are TRBV15 and TRBJ2-1; 13 bases line up with TRBD2. The CDR3 length is 19 residues. The J segment lost 0 bases and the V segment lost 1 base, leaving 6 bases of the junction unmatched. Germline CDR1 reads LNHNV; CDR2 reads YYDKDF (reference sequence). The CDR3 loop reads CATSRGGTSGTPSYNEQFF. The DNA of the CDR3 is TGTGCCACCAGCAGAGGAGGGACTAGCGGGACCCCCTCCTACAATGAGCAGTTCTTC. Full variable domain (remainder filled in from reference TRBV15 and TRBJ2-1): DAMVIQNPRYQVTQFGKPVTLSCSQTLNHNVMYWYQQKSSQAPKLLFHYYDKDFNNEADTPDNFQSRRPNTSFCFLDIRSPGLGDTAMYLCATSRGGTSGTPSYNEQFFGPGTRLTVL.

In its sample, this clone was seen once. This rearrangement joins TRBV5-1 to TRBJ2-2, with D maybe TRBD1 (6 bases). This CDR3 has 19 residues. Trimming removed 4 bases at V and 0 bases at J, with 22 bases between. Germline V lookup: CDR1 SGHRS, CDR2 YFSETQ. CDR3 in DNA: TGCGCCAGCAGCCCGGTAGCCTTCGGGACACCCTCGAACACCGGGGAGCTGTTTTTT. Translation gives CASSPVAFGTPSNTGELFF.

This sequence joins TRBV7-2 and TRBJ2-5; the match to TRBD2 covers 11 bases. CDR1 is SGHTA, CDR2 FQGNSA, per germline. This CDR3 spans 16 amino acids. The junction had 8 bases not matched to a gene; V was cut back by 4 bases and J by 4 bases. The CDR3: CASSYNSGGVGETQYF. For the CDR3, the DNA is TGTGCCAGCAGCTATAATAGCGGGGGGGTAGGAGAGACCCAGTACTTC.

The chain joins TRBV6-2 or TRBV6-3 to TRBJ1-1, with 9 bases matching TRBD1. This CDR3 has 13 residues. The V segment lost 6 bases and the J segment 3 bases; nucleotides outside the gene matches: 2. Per the germline V gene, CDR1 is MNHEY and CDR2 is SVGEGT. The CDR3 is CASSRQGDTEAFF. The DNA of the CDR3 is TGTGCCAGCAGCCGACAGGGGGACACTGAAGCTTTCTTT.

This clone was observed once. The chain carries TRBV7-7 and TRBJ2-2; 8 nucleotides line up with TRBD1. V was pared by 5 bases and J by 4 bases, with 9 bases of the junction left unmatched. CDR3 size: 16 residues. The germline V gene has CDR1 SSHAT and CDR2 FNYEAQ (reference sequence). This CDR3 is CASSPQGALGTGELFF. As DNA, the CDR3 is TGTGCCAGCAGCCCCCAGGGGGCCTTAGGCACCGGGGAGCTGTTTTTT.

The chain combines TRBV11-2 with TRBJ2-7, with a weak D call TRBD1 (5 bases). The germline V gene has CDR1 SGHAT and CDR2 FQNNGV. The CDR3 runs 16 residues. With 0 bases removed from V and 2 bases from J, the gap between germline ends came to 14 bases. CDR3 region: CASSLEAGLVPYEQYF. The CDR3 bases are TGTGCCAGCAGCTTAGAGGCAGGGCTGGTCCCCTACGAGCAGTACTTC.

The chain is built from TRBV10-3 and TRBJ1-6, with no clear D. Trimming removed 5 bases at V and 7 bases at J, with 9 bases between. This CDR3 region has 13 residues. The germline V gene has CDR1 ENHRY and CDR2 SYGVKD. Here the CDR3 DNA reads TGTGCCATCAGTACGGAGGAAAATTCACCCCTCCACTTT. This codes for CAISTEENSPLHF.

The chain couples TRBV30 to TRBJ1-5; 10 nucleotides line up with TRBD1. V was pared by 3 bases and J by 7 bases, with 9 bases of the junction left unmatched. The CDR3 covers 15 residues. Per germline, CDR1 GTSNPN and CDR2 SVGIG (reference sequence). In nucleotides, the CDR3 is TGTGCCTGGAGCCCAGGGGACAGGGGCAGACAGCCCCAGCATTTT. Its translation is CAWSPGDRGRQPQHF.

The chain combines TRBV24-1 with TRBJ2-1; TRBD2 matches 12 bases. The CDR3 runs 16 residues. Trimming cost V 8 bases and J 7 bases; bases outside gene matches: 11. CDR1 and CDR2 (germline): KGHDR, SFDVKD. For the CDR3, the DNA is TGTGCCACCACTCTGACTAGCGGGGGCCCAGGGAATGAGCAGTTCTTC. Its translation is CATTLTSGGPGNEQFF.

The chain is built from TRBV4-1 and TRBJ1-4; D may be TRBD1 (5 bases). The CDR3 has 15 residues. The V end lost 4 bases, the J end lost 8 bases, and 17 bases lay between the germline ends. Looked up from germline, CDR1 is MGHRA and CDR2 is YSYEKL. The CDR3 bases are TGCGCCAGCAGCCCACGGGGACTGCACGAAGAAAAACTGTTTTTT. This sequence encodes CASSPRGLHEEKLFF.

The CDR3 DNA follows: TGTGCCAGCAGCCCTAAAGGGGCGGCCATTACCTACAATGAGCAGTTCTTC. Amino acids: CASSPKGAAITYNEQFF. The genes are TRBV11-2 and TRBJ2-1; D possibly corresponds to TRBD1 (5 bases). With 5 bases removed from V and 2 bases from J, the gap between germline ends came to 19 bases. The V gene's germline CDR1 is SGHAT and CDR2 FQNNGV. The CDR3 length is 17 residues.

The table lists this clone with a few counts. This chain joins TRBV2 and TRBJ1-2; D remains ambiguous. The CDR3 spans 16 residues. Trimming stripped 5 bases from V and 2 bases from J, with 18 bases between. Looked up from germline, CDR1 is SNHLY and CDR2 is FYNNEI. The CDR3 DNA is TGTGCCAGCAGTCTTACGGGCCAAGGAGGGAACTATGGCTACACCTTC. It translates to CASSLTGQGGNYGYTF. Full variable domain (missing parts from reference TRBV2 and TRBJ1-2): EPEVTQTPSHQVTQMGQEVILRCVPISNHLYFYWYRQILGQKVEFLVSFYNNEISEKSEIFDDQFSVERPDGSNFTLKIRSTKLEDSAMYFCASSLTGQGGNYGYTFGSGTRLTVV.

The CDR3 loop is CASSTGDEGGYTF. The CDR3 nucleotides read TGCGCCAGCAGTACAGGGGACGAAGGAGGCTACACCTTC. The V gene is TRBV5-1, the J gene TRBJ1-2, with 7 bases aligning to TRBD1. The J segment lost 8 bases and the V segment lost 5 bases, leaving 9 bases of the junction unmatched. The CDR3 has 13 residues. The germline CDR1 and CDR2 sequences are SGHRS and YFSETQ.